This T cell receptor beta chain was observed in a study of blood T cell repertoires in COVID-19. Produced via immunoSEQ multiplex PCR; TCRdb's table is partial and in-frame only. The table includes approximately 150,000 clones, 80% to 90% detected once. This receptor was taken from a human donor with acute or convalescent COVID-19. The donor label of this sample is uncertain. Sequences were obtained from peripheral blood.

CDR3 nucleotides: TGTGCCAGTGTAGAGCAGGAAGGGAGTCAGCCCCAGCATTTT. This encodes CASVEQEGSQPQHF. V gene TRBV19 combines with J gene TRBJ1-5; D is undetermined. The CDR3 is made up of 14 amino acids. V was pared by 8 bases and J by 6 bases, with 17 bases between. The germline CDR1 and CDR2 sequences are LNHDA and SQIVND (reference sequence).